A single sample gave rise to the 26 T cell receptor beta chains below, sequenced in a study of OX40 agonist ivuxolimab in advanced cancers. The repertoire was sequenced with immunoSEQ multiplex PCR; TCRdb's copy has only in-frame clones and lacks some. The repertoire holds about 83,000 clones, with nearly 90% as singletons. The sample was CD4+ or CD8+ T cells sorted from blood, taken in a trial of the OX40 agonist ivuxolimab. The receptor set was obtained from an adult with an advanced solid tumor such as melanoma, head and neck, liver or kidney cancer.

In regard to this clone: The sample carries other DNA sequences with the same CDR3. This rearrangement joins TRBV4-1 to TRBJ2-6; D is unclear. CDR1 and CDR2 (germline): MGHRA, YSYEKL. V was shortened by 1 base and J by 2 bases, with 6 bases between the two germline ends. This CDR3 is 15 amino acids long. DNA for the CDR3: TGCGCCAGCAGCCAAGTGGGGACTGGGGCCAACGTCCTGACTTTC. Its protein product is CASSQVGTGANVLTF.

The chain carries TRBV2 and TRBJ1-2; D is unclear. The CDR3 loop spans 13 amino acids. The germline gives CDR1 SNHLY, CDR2 FYNNEI. The V end was cut by 3 bases, the J end by 4 bases, with 9 bases between. CDR3 DNA: TGTGCCAGCAGTGAGCCCTTCGGCTATGGCTACACCTTC. Translation gives CASSEPFGYGYTF.

This sequence joins TRBV6-1 and TRBJ2-7; 7 bases match TRBD1. CDR1 and CDR2 (germline): MNHNS, SASEGT. The V gene end was trimmed by 7 bases and the J gene end by 4 bases; junction bases not matched to a gene: 7. The CDR3 sequence is 13 residues long. The CDR3 nucleotides read TGTGCCAGCATTAGGGACAGCCGGTACGAGCAGTACTTC. This gives the protein CASIRDSRYEQYF.

V usage is TRBV10-3 and J usage is TRBJ2-1; D is undetermined. The ends were cut back, 0 bases at V and 6 bases at J, with 12 bases in the middle. CDR1 and CDR2 from the germline V gene are ENHRY and SYGVKD. The CDR3 consists of 15 residues. In DNA form, the CDR3 reads TGTGCCATCAGTGAGTCGAGAGCTCGGGCCAATGAGCAGTTCTTC. Its translation: CAISESRARANEQFF.

The chain couples TRBV9 to TRBJ2-7, with 8 bases lining up with TRBD1. CDR3 length equals 14 residues. Germline CDR1 reads SGDLS; CDR2 reads YYNGEE. The V and J ends lost 1 base and 0 bases, in that order; junction bases with no gene match: 0. The CDR3 loop is CASSVQGASYEQYF. The CDR3 bases are TGTGCCAGCAGCGTACAGGGGGCCTCCTACGAGCAGTACTTC.

The count of this clone is one. The chain links TRBV19 to TRBJ1-1; tentatively, D is TRBD1 (6 bases). The germline CDR1 and CDR2 sequences are LNHDA and SQIVND (reference sequence). CDR3 length: 14 residues. V dropped 6 bases and J dropped 4 bases, with 15 bases sitting between them. CDR3 protein: CASSRGHLVTEAFF. In DNA, the CDR3 is TGTGCCAGTAGCCGGGGACATTTGGTCACTGAAGCTTTCTTT.

This clone is deemed medium-sized. The chain uses TRBV6-5 and TRBJ1-6; D might be TRBD1 (6 bases). CDR1 is MNHEY and CDR2 is SVGAGI in the germline V gene. The CDR3 sequence is 15 residues long. Trimming removed 6 bases from V and 8 bases from J, with 17 bases in between. The CDR3 loop reads CASSRTGQIYSPLHF. The CDR3 DNA sequence: TGTGCCAGCAGCCGAACCGGACAGATATATTCACCCCTCCACTTT.

The chain uses TRBV10-3 and TRBJ1-1, with D hard to call. Trimming stripped 0 bases from V and 0 bases from J, with 8 bases between. Germline V CDR1 and CDR2: ENHRY, SYGVKD. The CDR3 consists of 15 residues. CDR3 nucleotides: TGTGCCATCAGTGAGTCGAACGGATTGAACACTGAAGCTTTCTTT. This sequence encodes CAISESNGLNTEAFF.

The chain couples TRBV11-3 to TRBJ2-3, with D perhaps matching TRBD1 (6 bases). The ends were cut back, 1 base at V and 2 bases at J, with 19 bases in the middle. This CDR3 contains 18 residues. Germline CDR1 reads SGHNT; CDR2 reads YENEEA. The CDR3 spells CASSLALRGLRVTDTQYF. CDR3 bases: TGTGCCAGCAGCTTAGCCCTCAGGGGTCTACGAGTCACAGATACGCAGTATTTT.

V and J are TRBV9 and TRBJ2-5; D possibly matches TRBD1 or TRBD2 (5 bases each). The CDR3 extends over 15 amino acids. The germline gives CDR1 SGDLS, CDR2 YYNGEE. The ends were cut back, 0 bases at V and 2 bases at J, with 11 bases in the middle. The DNA of the CDR3 is TGTGCCAGCAGCGTAGTGGGCAGGGAGCAAGAGACCCAGTACTTC. Amino acids: CASSVVGREQETQYF.

CDR3 amino acids: CASSPLRTSGSYNEQFF. The CDR3 region has the DNA TGTGCCAGCTCACCACTCCGGACTAGCGGGTCTTACAATGAGCAGTTCTTC. This chain links TRBV18 with TRBJ2-1, with TRBD2 identical over 11 bases. Germline CDR1 reads KGHSH; CDR2 reads LQKENI. Germline trimming cut 1 base from V and 4 bases from J; bases unmatched to any gene: 6. The CDR3 is 17 amino acids.

The rearrangement uses TRBV5-5 and TRBJ2-6; D is uncertain. CDR1 is SGHKS and CDR2 is YYEKEE in the germline V gene (reference sequence). V shed 0 bases and J shed 0 bases, with 7 bases lying between them. The CDR3 runs to 16 residues. DNA for the CDR3: TGTGCCAGCAGCTTGGTGGCCCTCTCTGGGGCCAACGTCCTGACTTTC. As protein: CASSLVALSGANVLTF.

The CDR3 sequence: CASSQGLAGGFAKNIQYF. In DNA, the CDR3 is TGCGCCAGCAGCCAAGGGCTAGCGGGAGGGTTTGCCAAAAACATTCAGTACTTC. The J gene is TRBJ2-4, the V gene TRBV4-1, with TRBD2 matching 12 bases. Trimming at V came to 1 base and at J to 1 base, leaving 5 bases not matched to a gene. Germline V gene lookup returns CDR1 MGHRA and CDR2 YSYEKL. CDR3 length: 18 amino acids.

The J gene is TRBJ2-5, the V gene TRBV5-8, with 9 bases aligning to TRBD1. Trimming at V came to 7 bases and at J to 5 bases, leaving 9 bases not matched to a gene. Germline V gives CDR1 SGHTS, CDR2 YDEGEE. The CDR3 sequence is 14 residues long. This CDR3 is CASRNTGGMETQYF. The DNA for the CDR3 is TGTGCCAGCCGAAATACAGGGGGCATGGAGACCCAGTACTTC.

This clone appeared once. The V gene is TRBV4-3, the J gene TRBJ1-2, with a possible D match to TRBD1 (5 bases). Per germline, CDR1 LGHNA and CDR2 YSLEER. The CDR3 covers 14 residues. V gave up 0 bases and J gave up 5 bases, with 10 bases separating them. CDR3 in DNA: TGCGCCAGCAGCCAAGATGGTAAGGGGTATGGCTACACCTTC. Translated, it gives CASSQDGKGYGYTF.

The CDR3 bases are TGTGCCAGCAGTGCTCTTAGCGGGGGGGCCCAAGGGGATGAGCAGTTCTTC. Translation: CASSALSGGAQGDEQFF. The V and J genes are TRBV6-1 and TRBJ2-1; 11 bases line up with TRBD2. J was trimmed by 8 bases and V by 4 bases; bases with no gene match: 13. The CDR3 is 17 amino acids. Looked up from germline, CDR1 is MNHNS and CDR2 is SASEGT.

This chain's CDR3 is CASSGWGMSNQPQHF. The DNA for the CDR3 is TGTGCCAGCAGTGGTTGGGGTATGAGCAATCAGCCCCAGCATTTT. The rearrangement joins TRBV2 to TRBJ1-5, with D unclear. V lost 4 bases, J lost 1 base, and 11 bases lay in between. The CDR3 contains 15 residues. Germline values: CDR1 SNHLY, CDR2 FYNNEI.

V and J are TRBV10-3 and TRBJ1-5; 8 bases match TRBD1. With V trimmed by 5 bases and J by 1 base, 4 bases remained unmatched. The germline V gene encodes CDR1 ENHRY and CDR2 SYGVKD. The CDR3 runs 15 residues. The CDR3 region is CAISFGQGSNQPQHF. In DNA, the CDR3 is TGTGCCATCAGTTTTGGACAGGGAAGCAATCAGCCCCAGCATTTT.

This clone was recorded only once. The rearrangement links TRBV30 to TRBJ2-7, with 7 positions matching TRBD1. Trimming removed 1 base from V and 7 bases from J; junction bases left unmatched: 4. Germline CDR1 is GTSNPN and CDR2 is SVGIG (reference sequence). CDR3 length equals 12 residues. DNA for the CDR3: TGTGCCTGGAGTGACAGGGGTTGGGAGCAGTACTTC. It translates to CAWSDRGWEQYF.

V is TRBV5-1 and J is TRBJ1-3; the D is unclear. The CDR3 consists of 15 residues. CDR1 and CDR2 (germline): SGHRS, YFSETQ. Trimming took off 4 bases at V and 1 base at J, with 12 bases between the two ends. In DNA form, the CDR3 reads TGCGCCAGCAGCCCAGACGTAGGGTCTGGAAACACCATATATTTT. Protein product: CASSPDVGSGNTIYF.

The chain uses TRBV9 and TRBJ1-3; no clear D. Trimming left V 0 bases short and J 0 bases short, with 10 bases between. Germline values: CDR1 SGDLS, CDR2 YYNGEE. This CDR3 contains 16 residues. As DNA, the CDR3 is TGTGCCAGCAGCGTAGGTCCGAGCAGCTCTGGAAACACCATATATTTT. As protein: CASSVGPSSSGNTIYF.

V usage is TRBV6-7 and J usage is TRBJ1-1; weak D call: TRBD1 (5 bases). TRBV6-7 has ORF status, its function being uncertain. Deletions cut 11 bases from V and 1 base from J, with 14 bases between. The CDR3 covers 13 residues. As DNA, the CDR3 is TGTGCCGGCACCCTAGACAGGAACACTGAAGCTTTCTTT. Translated, it gives CAGTLDRNTEAFF.

This chain uses TRBV5-1 with TRBJ2-7, with 10 positions matching TRBD1. The CDR3 sequence is 15 residues long. Germline V gene lookup returns CDR1 SGHRS and CDR2 YFSETQ. The ends lost 4 bases at V and 7 bases at J; junction bases unmatched: 11. As DNA, the CDR3 is TGCGCCAGCAGCCCCGGACAGGGGGAGCTTGTGGAGCAGTACTTC. Translating gives CASSPGQGELVEQYF.

This chain links TRBV7-2 with TRBJ1-1; D not certain. Trimming shortened V by 1 base and J by 4 bases, and 13 bases separated the two germline ends. Germline CDR1 reads SGHTA; CDR2 reads FQGNSA. CDR3 length: 15 amino acids. CDR3 sequence (DNA): TGTGCCAGCAGCTTAGTCGGGCTCGCGGCCACTGAAGCTTTCTTT. It is translated as CASSLVGLAATEAFF.

The J gene is TRBJ2-7, the V gene TRBV18; tentatively, D is TRBD1 or TRBD2 (5 bases each). The CDR3 is 13 residues long. V was pared by 0 bases and J by 3 bases, with 6 bases between. Looked up from germline, CDR1 is KGHSH and CDR2 is LQKENI. The CDR3 is CASSPPRGYEQYF. Written as DNA, the CDR3 is TGTGCCAGCTCACCACCGAGGGGCTACGAGCAGTACTTC. Combining the CDR3 with reference TRBV18 and TRBJ2-7 gives the whole variable domain NAGVMQNPRHLVRRRGQEARLRCSPMKGHSHVYWYRQLPEEGLKFMVYLQKENIIDESGMPKERFSAEFPKEGPSILRIQQVVRGDSAAYFCASSPPRGYEQYFGPGTRLTVT.

The V call is TRBV29-1, the J call TRBJ1-1; weak D call: TRBD1 (6 bases). The V gene lost 0 bases and the J gene lost 5 bases, with 13 bases spanning the gap. The CDR3 is 14 residues long. In germline, CDR1 is SQVTM, CDR2 ANQGSEA. CDR3 DNA: TGCAGCGTTGAAGAGGGTGGGGGCGCGACTGAAGCTTTCTTT. As protein: CSVEEGGGATEAFF.